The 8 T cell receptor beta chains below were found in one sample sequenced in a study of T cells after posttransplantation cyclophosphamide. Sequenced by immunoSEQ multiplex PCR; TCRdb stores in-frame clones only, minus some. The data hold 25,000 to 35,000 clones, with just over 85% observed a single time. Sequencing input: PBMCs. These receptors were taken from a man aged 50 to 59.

CDR3 residues: CAWSAGVGGQPQHF. The DNA for the CDR3 is TGTGCCTGGAGTGCAGGGGTAGGGGGTCAGCCCCAGCATTTT. This chain links TRBV30 with TRBJ1-5; the D gene is possibly TRBD1 (6 bases). The CDR3 sequence is 14 residues long. With 1 base removed from V and 6 bases from J, the gap between germline ends came to 13 bases. CDR1 GTSNPN and CDR2 SVGIG come from the germline V gene (reference sequence).

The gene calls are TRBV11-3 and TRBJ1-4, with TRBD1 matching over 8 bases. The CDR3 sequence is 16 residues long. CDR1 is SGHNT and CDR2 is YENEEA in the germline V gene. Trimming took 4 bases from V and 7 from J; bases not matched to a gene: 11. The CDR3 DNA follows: TGTGCCAGCAGCTCATCAGGGGGCGGACGTAGTGAAAAACTGTTTTTT. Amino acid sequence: CASSSSGGGRSEKLFF.

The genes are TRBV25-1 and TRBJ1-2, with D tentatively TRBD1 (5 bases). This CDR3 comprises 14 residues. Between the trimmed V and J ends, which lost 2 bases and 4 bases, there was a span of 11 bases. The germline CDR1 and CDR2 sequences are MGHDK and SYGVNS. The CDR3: CASSETGEAYGYTF. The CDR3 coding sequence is TGTGCCAGCAGTGAAACGGGGGAGGCCTATGGCTACACCTTC.

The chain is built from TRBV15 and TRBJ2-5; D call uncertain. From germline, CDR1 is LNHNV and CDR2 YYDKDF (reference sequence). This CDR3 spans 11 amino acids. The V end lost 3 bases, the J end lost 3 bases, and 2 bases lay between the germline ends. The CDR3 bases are TGTGCCACCAGCAGCGAAGAGACCCAGTACTTC. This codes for CATSSEETQYF.

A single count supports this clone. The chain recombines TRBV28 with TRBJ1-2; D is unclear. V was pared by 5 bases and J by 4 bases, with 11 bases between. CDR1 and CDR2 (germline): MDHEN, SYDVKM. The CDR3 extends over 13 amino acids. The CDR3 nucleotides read TGTGCCAGCAGTGTCCTCGACTTCTATGGCTACACCTTC. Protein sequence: CASSVLDFYGYTF.

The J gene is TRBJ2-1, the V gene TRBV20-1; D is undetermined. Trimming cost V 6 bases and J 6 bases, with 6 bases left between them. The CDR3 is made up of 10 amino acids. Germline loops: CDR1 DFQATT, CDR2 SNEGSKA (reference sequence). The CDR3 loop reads CSALFNEQFF. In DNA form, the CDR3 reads TGCAGTGCCCTATTCAATGAGCAGTTCTTC.

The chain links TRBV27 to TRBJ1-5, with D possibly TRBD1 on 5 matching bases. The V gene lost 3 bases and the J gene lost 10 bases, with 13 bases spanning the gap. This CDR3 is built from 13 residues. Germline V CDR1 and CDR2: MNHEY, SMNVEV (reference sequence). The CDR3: CASSFQGRTPQHF. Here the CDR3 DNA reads TGTGCCAGCAGTTTCCAGGGTCGGACACCCCAGCATTTT.

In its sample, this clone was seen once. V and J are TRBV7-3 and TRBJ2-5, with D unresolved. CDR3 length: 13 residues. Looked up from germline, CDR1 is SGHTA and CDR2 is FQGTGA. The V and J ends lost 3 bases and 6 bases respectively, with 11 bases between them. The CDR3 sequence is CASSFQAWQTQYF. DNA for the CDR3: TGTGCCAGCAGCTTTCAGGCGTGGCAGACCCAGTACTTC.